The source of this T cell receptor beta chain is a study of OX40 agonist ivuxolimab in advanced cancers. On the study more broadly: The drug used for patients, ivuxolimab, was an agonistic anti-OX40 (CD134) antibody. In three patients, partial responses were observed, one with hepatocellular carcinoma and two with cutaneous melanoma. Study-wide points: Clonal expansion by week 6 occurred in CD4+ and CD8+ blood T cells (at 0.1 to 3.0 mg/kg). The study found that CD8+ T cells averaged more expanded clones than CD4+.

On this clone itself: The antigen is undetermined.

Clones were sequenced by immunoSEQ multiplex PCR, and TCRdb holds only the in-frame ones, with some missing. The data show approximately 94,000 clones, around nine tenths seen once. This CDR3 has 14 amino acids. The ends were cut back, 7 bases at V and 1 base at J, with 12 bases in the middle. Germline-derived CDR1 and CDR2 are SGHAT and FQNNGV. Source: CD4+ or CD8+ T cells sorted from blood, taken in a trial of the OX40 agonist ivuxolimab. The TCR comes from an adult with an advanced solid tumor such as melanoma, head and neck, liver or kidney cancer. The rearrangement links TRBV11-2 to TRBJ2-3; the D gene is possibly TRBD2 (7 bases). The CDR3 region is CASTLGGGTDTQYF. The CDR3 DNA sequence: TGTGCCAGCACCCTAGGGGGGGGCACAGATACGCAGTATTTT.